Listed below are T cell receptor beta chains from one sample, sequenced in a study of blood T cell repertoires in COVID-19. TCRdb keeps only in-frame clones here, not all; method: immunoSEQ multiplex PCR. The sample comprises 150,000 to 200,000 clones, approximately 95% of which are singletons, and approximately 2% rests with the top ten. Sequenced input: peripheral blood. The receptor set was obtained from a woman aged 60-70 years with COVID-19, enrolled during active disease. Each CDR3 is given with its conserved first and last residue. The D gene is left open where the match is weak. A row's size may be missing; if present it is once, few, many or a size class.

v_call,j_call,clone_size,d_call,cdr3_aa,cdr3_nt
TRBV3-1/TRBV3-2,TRBJ2-1,NA,TRBD2,CASSLTSGAYNEQFF,TGTGCCAGCAGCCTGACTAGCGGGGCCTACAATGAGCAGTTCTTC
TRBV15,TRBJ2-5,NA,NA,CATSTRQARETQYF,TGTGCCACCAGCACCCGACAGGCTAGGGAGACCCAGTACTTC
TRBV24-1,TRBJ1-2,NA,NA,CATSDADPPHPDYGYTF,TGTGCCACCAGTGACGCCGATCCCCCACACCCTGACTATGGCTACACCTTC
TRBV5-4,TRBJ1-2,once,TRBD1,CASSLARTGGAFNYGYTF,TGTGCCAGCAGCTTGGCCCGGACAGGGGGCGCATTTAACTATGGCTACACCTTC
TRBV7-8,TRBJ2-7,NA,TRBD1,CASSLAGTGMDEQYF,TGTGCCAGCAGCTTAGCAGGGACAGGGATGGACGAGCAGTACTTC
TRBV5-1,TRBJ2-7,NA,NA,CASSIRFGTLSSYEQYF,TGCGCCAGCAGCATCAGGTTTGGGACTCTAAGCTCCTACGAGCAGTACTTC
TRBV7-8,TRBJ1-2,NA,NA,CASSLVGATNYGYTF,TGTGCCAGCAGCTTAGTTGGAGCAACTAACTATGGCTACACCTTC
TRBV4-3,TRBJ1-3,NA,TRBD1,CASSQVGTGGNTIYF,TGCGCCAGCAGCCAAGTCGGGACAGGGGGAAACACCATATATTTT
TRBV27,TRBJ1-2,NA,TRBD1,CASSEGAYYGYTF,TGTGCCAGCAGCGAGGGGGCGTACTATGGCTACACCTTC
TRBV9,TRBJ1-4,once,TRBD1,CASSAPDRAEKLFF,TGTGCCAGCAGCGCCCCTGACAGGGCTGAAAAACTGTTTTTT
TRBV11-3,TRBJ2-2,NA,TRBD1,CASSQTGRTGELFF,TGTGCCAGCAGCCAGACAGGGCGCACCGGGGAGCTGTTTTTT
TRBV18,TRBJ1-6,NA,TRBD1,CASSPSGTGNSPLHF,TGTGCCAGCTCACCCTCCGGGACAGGGAATTCACCCCTCCACTTT
TRBV7-2,TRBJ1-1,NA,NA,CASSLVHTLNTEAFF,TGTGCCAGCAGCTTAGTCCACACCTTGAACACTGAAGCTTTCTTT
TRBV5-1,TRBJ1-2,NA,NA,CASSLRRGEGGYTF,TGCGCCAGCAGCCTACGACGCGGAGAGGGTGGCTACACCTTC
TRBV4-2,TRBJ2-5,NA,TRBD1,CASSQPKTRDRGSETQYF,TGTGCCAGCAGCCAACCTAAAACCCGGGACAGGGGTTCTGAGACCCAGTACTTC
TRBV11-2,TRBJ2-4,NA,TRBD1,CASSLGQGLLAKNIQYF,TGTGCCAGCAGCTTAGGACAGGGGTTACTAGCCAAAAACATTCAGTACTTC
TRBV30,TRBJ1-2,NA,NA,CAWSQFIGYTF,TGTGCCTGGAGTCAGTTTATCGGCTACACCTTC
TRBV10-3,TRBJ1-6,once,NA,CAIRAGNNSPLHF,TGTGCCATCCGAGCAGGGAATAATTCACCCCTCCACTTT
TRBV3-1/TRBV3-2,TRBJ1-2,few,NA,CASSRAEYGYTF,TGTGCCAGCAGCCGGGCTGAATATGGCTACACCTTC
TRBV27,TRBJ2-3,NA,NA,CASSLKASTLMRTDTQYF,TGTGCCAGCAGTTTAAAGGCTAGCACCCTGATGCGCACAGATACGCAGTATTTT
TRBV4-2,TRBJ2-3,NA,TRBD2,CASSRMGGLAGSDTQYF,TGTGCCAGCAGCCGGATGGGTGGACTAGCGGGTTCAGATACGCAGTATTTT
TRBV6-5,TRBJ2-3,NA,TRBD1,CASSRDRLTDTQYF,TGTGCCAGCAGCCGGGACAGACTCACAGATACGCAGTATTTT
TRBV30,TRBJ1-2,NA,TRBD1,CAGRQGRDYGYTF,TGTGCCGGACGACAGGGGAGGGACTATGGCTACACCTTC
TRBV14,TRBJ1-2,NA,NA,CASSQTRYYGYTF,TGTGCCAGCAGCCAGACAAGATACTATGGCTACACCTTC
TRBV6-5,TRBJ2-3,once,NA,CASLRMGTDTQYF,TGTGCCAGCCTCAGGATGGGCACAGATACGCAGTATTTT
TRBV29-1,TRBJ1-2,NA,NA,CSVDHSDYGYTF,TGCAGCGTTGATCATTCGGACTATGGCTACACCTTC
TRBV19,TRBJ1-4,once,NA,CASSNEKLFF,TGTGCCTCATCTAATGAAAAACTGTTTTTT
TRBV7-2,TRBJ1-5,few,NA,CASSLVAGNQPQHF,TGTGCCAGCAGCTTAGTGGCAGGGAATCAGCCCCAGCATTTT
TRBV4-3,TRBJ1-1,once,NA,CASSLQQNTEAFF,TGCGCCAGCAGCCTACAGCAGAACACTGAAGCTTTCTTT
TRBV18,TRBJ1-5,NA,NA,CASSTSGPNSNQPQHF,TGTGCCAGCTCAACCAGCGGACCAAATAGCAATCAGCCCCAGCATTTT
TRBV7-8,TRBJ1-6,NA,NA,CASSLPRGPLHF,TGTGCCAGCAGCTTACCTAGGGGCCCCCTCCACTTT
TRBV23-1,TRBJ2-1,NA,NA,CARQLLRRSPCPGQFF,TGCGCCAGGCAACTTCTGCGCCGCTCCCCCTGCCCGGGGCAGTTCTTC
TRBV2,TRBJ2-1,NA,NA,CASWRADRRETNEQFF,TGTGCCAGCTGGCGTGCGGACAGGAGGGAGACTAATGAGCAGTTCTTC
TRBV27,TRBJ2-1,NA,NA,CASSTGTTAFNEQFF,TGTGCCAGCTCCACTGGGACAACCGCTTTTAATGAGCAGTTCTTC
TRBV12-3/TRBV12-4,TRBJ2-7,NA,NA,CASRLSRGEQYF,TGTGCCAGCAGATTGTCCCGGGGCGAGCAGTACTTC
TRBV5-4,TRBJ1-2,NA,TRBD1,CASSPGRTGAYGYTF,TGTGCCAGCAGCCCAGGCAGGACAGGGGCCTATGGCTACACCTTC
TRBV27,TRBJ1-5,NA,NA,CASRPSRGRPQHF,TGTGCCAGCAGACCCTCCAGGGGTCGGCCCCAGCATTTT
TRBV6-6,TRBJ1-1,NA,NA,CASRPRTPGGLEAFF,TGTGCCAGCAGACCGAGGACCCCCGGGGGGCTTGAAGCTTTCTTT
TRBV18,TRBJ2-5,NA,TRBD2,CASSPLTGGPRETQYF,TGTGCCAGCTCACCACTGACGGGGGGGCCCCGAGAGACCCAGTACTTC
TRBV7-2,TRBJ1-1,NA,NA,CASSLSLTRTTEAFF,TGTGCCAGCAGTCTAAGTCTGACAAGAACAACTGAAGCTTTCTTT
TRBV24-1,TRBJ2-3,once,NA,CATSDSRGTDTQYF,TGTGCCACCAGTGACTCCAGGGGCACAGATACGCAGTATTTT
TRBV27,TRBJ1-1,NA,NA,CASSRRRDFNAEAFF,TGTGCCAGCAGTCGTCGCAGGGATTTTAACGCTGAAGCTTTCTTT
TRBV3-1/TRBV3-2,TRBJ2-5,NA,NA,CASSRRGGQETQYF,TGTGCCAGCAGCCGGAGGGGGGGACAAGAGACCCAGTACTTC
TRBV7-2,TRBJ1-1,NA,TRBD1,CASRRGIGTGQSNTEAFF,TGTGCCAGCAGGCGAGGCATCGGGACAGGACAATCGAACACTGAAGCTTTCTTT
TRBV3-1/TRBV3-2,TRBJ1-2,once,NA,CASSQSTQGYTF,TGTGCCAGCAGCCAGTCTACGCAAGGCTACACCTTC
TRBV6-1,TRBJ1-2,NA,NA,CASSPGWGANYGYTF,TGTGCCAGCAGTCCAGGATGGGGAGCTAACTATGGCTACACCTTC
TRBV18,TRBJ2-5,NA,NA,CASSPTLGGGGRYQETQYF,TGTGCCAGCTCACCGACTTTGGGTGGCGGGGGCCGCTACCAAGAGACCCAGTACTTC
TRBV19,TRBJ1-2,NA,NA,CASSIDISGAAHGYTF,TGTGCCAGTAGTATAGATATCTCAGGGGCTGCCCATGGCTACACCTTC
TRBV10-3,TRBJ1-4,NA,TRBD1,CAISAGGQGNEKLFF,TGTGCCATCAGTGCAGGGGGCCAGGGTAATGAAAAACTGTTTTTT
TRBV4-3,TRBJ1-4,NA,TRBD1,CASSQDPTGVDEKLFF,TGCGCCAGCAGCCAAGACCCGACAGGGGTTGACGAAAAACTGTTTTTT
TRBV5-6,TRBJ2-5,NA,TRBD2,CASSGGTSSMRAQYF,TGTGCCAGCAGCGGAGGGACTAGCTCCATGAGGGCCCAGTACTTC